This T cell receptor beta chain was sequenced in a study of beta chain features in type 1 diabetes. It was via CD45RO/CCR7/CD25/CD127/CD95/CD27 that CD4+ naive, central memory, regulatory and stem cell-like memory cells were sorted. To note about this clone: What it recognizes is unknown.

Isolated RNA was reverse transcribed in full, so expressed TCRB transcripts were sequenced. About 3.5 million reads per sample on average were obtained from naive, central memory and regulatory T cell samples. Method: immunoSEQ multiplex PCR; TCRdb's copy keeps in-frame clones and lacks some. The profile shows 93,000 or so clones, under 30% of them singletons. CDR3 length equals 13 residues. V was trimmed by 4 bases and J by 5 bases, leaving 9 bases between them. The germline gives CDR1 SGDLS, CDR2 YYNGEE. The study, taken as a whole, reports: Among patients with Type 1 diabetes, TCRB CDR3s were moderately but significantly shorter in every one of the four CD4+ subsets.

The sequenced sample was central memory CD4+ T cells from blood. The chain joins TRBV9 to TRBJ2-2; D not resolved. The receptor was derived from a woman aged 18-29 years with type 1 diabetes. In DNA form, the CDR3 reads TGTGCCAGCAGCTCTCTCCCGACCGGGGAGCTGTTTTTT. Residues: CASSSLPTGELFF.